This T cell receptor beta chain was sequenced during a study of blood T cell repertoires in COVID-19. Study context: Spain, Italy and the United States supplied samples that represented acute and convalescent COVID-19. T cells, B-cell-depleted T cells, or PBMCs provided the cDNA or gDNA that served as material.

The germline CDR1 and CDR2 sequences are SEHNR and FQNEAQ (reference sequence). V shed 3 bases and J shed 14 bases, with 14 bases lying between them. CDR3 length: 12 residues. Under the authors' procedure: Reference gene primer amplification in the assay estimated nucleated cell counts. Produced via immunoSEQ multiplex PCR; TCRdb's table is partial and in-frame only. The DNA gave D and trimming, while V, J and clone size come from that table. The top ten clones hold 22% of a sample with fewer than 200,000 clones, approximately 84% of them seen once. This clone has a single count. Sequencing was carried out using peripheral blood. This clonotype originated in a woman older than 75 with acute or convalescent COVID-19. The genes are TRBV7-9 and TRBJ2-1; D may be TRBD1 (5 bases). The CDR3, as DNA: TGTGCCAGCAGCTTCCCCGGATCCAGGGAGTTCTTC. The encoded protein is CASSFPGSREFF.